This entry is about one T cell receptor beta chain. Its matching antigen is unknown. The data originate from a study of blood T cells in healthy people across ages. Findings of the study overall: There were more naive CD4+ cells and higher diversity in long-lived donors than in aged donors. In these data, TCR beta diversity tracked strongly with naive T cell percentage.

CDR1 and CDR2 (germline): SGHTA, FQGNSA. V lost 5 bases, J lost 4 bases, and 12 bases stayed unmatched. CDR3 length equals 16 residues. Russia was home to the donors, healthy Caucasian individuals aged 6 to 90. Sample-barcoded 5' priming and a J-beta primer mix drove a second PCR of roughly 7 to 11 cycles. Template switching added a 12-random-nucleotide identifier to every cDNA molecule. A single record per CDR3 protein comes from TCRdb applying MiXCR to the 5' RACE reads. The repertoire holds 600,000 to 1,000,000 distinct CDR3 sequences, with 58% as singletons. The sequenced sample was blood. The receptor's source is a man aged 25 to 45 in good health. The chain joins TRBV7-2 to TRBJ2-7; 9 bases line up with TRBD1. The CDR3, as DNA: TGTGCCAGCAGCCCCCTCAACGACAGGGGGATTTACGAGCAGTACTTC. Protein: CASSPLNDRGIYEQYF.